This is a list of T cell receptor beta chains from one sample in a study of blood T cell repertoires in COVID-19. The table came from immunoSEQ multiplex PCR; TCRdb's copy has only in-frame clones and leaves some out. The table has around 200,000 clones, roughly nine tenths seen once. Sequencing used PBMCs or T cells enriched from blood (not recorded which). These receptors originate from a woman aged 45-65 years in a cohort exposed to, infected with or recovered from COVID-19 (not recorded which). CDR3s include the opening cysteine and the closing phenylalanine or tryptophan. The order of the fields is V gene, J gene, clone size, D gene, CDR3 DNA, CDR3 protein. A D gene is named only where the DNA matches it firmly. Size values are once, few and many counts, or a class for expanded clones, and some rows have none.

V gene: TRBV2
J gene: TRBJ2-7
clone size: once
D gene: .
CDR3 DNA: TGTGCCAGCAGGACAGCAGGGGTTGTGTACGAGCAGTACTTC
CDR3 protein: CASRTAGVVYEQYF

V gene: TRBV29-1
J gene: TRBJ1-1
clone size: .
D gene: TRBD1
CDR3 DNA: TGCAGCGTTGAAGGGGTGATAGGGACAGGGGGACCGAACACTGAAGCTTTCTTT
CDR3 protein: CSVEGVIGTGGPNTEAFF

V gene: TRBV4-3
J gene: TRBJ2-5
clone size: .
D gene: .
CDR3 DNA: TGCGCCAGCAGCCAAGAAGGAGGGGGCCGGCCCCAAGAGACCCAGTACTTC
CDR3 protein: CASSQEGGGRPQETQYF

V gene: TRBV3-1/TRBV3-2
J gene: TRBJ1-2
clone size: .
D gene: TRBD1
CDR3 DNA: TGTGCCAGCAGCTCAAAACCCGGGACAGTCACTACTAACTATGGCTACACCTTC
CDR3 protein: CASSSKPGTVTTNYGYTF

V gene: TRBV28
J gene: TRBJ1-5
clone size: .
D gene: .
CDR3 DNA: TGTGCCAGCAGTTGGGGGGGAAATCAGCCCCAGCATTTT
CDR3 protein: CASSWGGNQPQHF

V gene: TRBV29-1
J gene: TRBJ2-1
clone size: .
D gene: TRBD2
CDR3 DNA: TGCAGCGTTGCCCAGACTAGCGGGGATGAGCAGTTCTTC
CDR3 protein: CSVAQTSGDEQFF

V gene: TRBV6-2/TRBV6-3
J gene: TRBJ1-6
clone size: .
D gene: .
CDR3 DNA: TGTGCCAGCAGCCAGAGGGTTCCCGAGCTCCACTTT
CDR3 protein: CASSQRVPELHF

V gene: TRBV28
J gene: TRBJ2-7
clone size: .
D gene: TRBD2
CDR3 DNA: TGTGCCAGCAGTTTATATCTAGCGGGGGGGACCTACGAGCAGTACTTC
CDR3 protein: CASSLYLAGGTYEQYF

V gene: TRBV28
J gene: TRBJ2-7
clone size: .
D gene: .
CDR3 DNA: TGTGCCAGCAGTAGGAGAGGCTCCTACGAGCAGTACTTC
CDR3 protein: CASSRRGSYEQYF

V gene: TRBV5-4
J gene: TRBJ2-5
clone size: .
D gene: .
CDR3 DNA: TGTGCCAGCAGCTCCCCCCGGGGAGAGACCCAGTACTTC
CDR3 protein: CASSSPRGETQYF

V gene: TRBV4-3
J gene: TRBJ2-7
clone size: once
D gene: .
CDR3 DNA: TGCGCCAGCAGCCCCTTCCAGGGCAGCTTCTACGAGCAGTACTTC
CDR3 protein: CASSPFQGSFYEQYF

V gene: TRBV5-1
J gene: TRBJ1-1
clone size: .
D gene: TRBD1
CDR3 DNA: TGCGCCAGCAGTCCCGCCACTGACAGGGTCGACTTACTGGCCGCTTTCTTT
CDR3 protein: CASSPATDRVDLLAAFF

V gene: TRBV10-3
J gene: TRBJ1-2
clone size: .
D gene: TRBD1
CDR3 DNA: TGTGCCATCAGACCCCCGGGACAGGCCTATGGCTACACCTTC
CDR3 protein: CAIRPPGQAYGYTF

V gene: TRBV4-2
J gene: TRBJ2-1
clone size: once
D gene: TRBD2
CDR3 DNA: TGTGCCAGCAGCCAAGATTCATTGATGCGGGGGGTCTACAATGAGCAGTTCTTC
CDR3 protein: CASSQDSLMRGVYNEQFF

V gene: TRBV9
J gene: TRBJ2-5
clone size: .
D gene: TRBD1
CDR3 DNA: TGTGCCAGCAACTCCGGGACAGGGGGATTCCAAGAGACCCAGTACTTC
CDR3 protein: CASNSGTGGFQETQYF

V gene: TRBV6-2/TRBV6-3
J gene: TRBJ1-5
clone size: .
D gene: TRBD1
CDR3 DNA: TGTGCCAGCAGTTGGACAGGGCCAGGGGATCAGCCCCAGCATTTT
CDR3 protein: CASSWTGPGDQPQHF

V gene: TRBV6-1
J gene: TRBJ1-5
clone size: .
D gene: .
CDR3 DNA: TGTGCCAGCAGTGAGCGGACGGCAGCGGATCAGCCCCAGCATTTT
CDR3 protein: CASSERTAADQPQHF

V gene: TRBV10-2
J gene: TRBJ1-1
clone size: once
D gene: .
CDR3 DNA: TGCGCCAGCAGTTCTCCGGGACAGAACACTGAAGCTTTCTTT
CDR3 protein: CASSSPGQNTEAFF

V gene: TRBV7-3
J gene: TRBJ1-2
clone size: .
D gene: TRBD1
CDR3 DNA: TGTGCCAGCAGCTTAAACAGGGGGGCGGATGGCTACACCTTC
CDR3 protein: CASSLNRGADGYTF

V gene: TRBV10-2
J gene: TRBJ1-1
clone size: once
D gene: .
CDR3 DNA: TGCGCCAGCAGTTACCAGGGGACCCTTGAAGCTTTCTTT
CDR3 protein: CASSYQGTLEAFF

V gene: TRBV24-1
J gene: TRBJ2-4
clone size: .
D gene: .
CDR3 DNA: TGTGCCACCAGTGCGGGGTGGATGGCCAAAAACATTCAGTACTTC
CDR3 protein: CATSAGWMAKNIQYF

V gene: TRBV15
J gene: TRBJ2-5
clone size: .
D gene: .
CDR3 DNA: TGTGCCACCAGCAGAGAGTATACAGGGCGGCGAGAGACCCAGTACTTC
CDR3 protein: CATSREYTGRRETQYF

V gene: TRBV5-1
J gene: TRBJ1-1
clone size: .
D gene: .
CDR3 DNA: TGCGCCAGCAGCTTGGCCGGACCCGGGACATCCGAAGCTTTCTTT
CDR3 protein: CASSLAGPGTSEAFF